This TCR beta chain was sequenced during a study of blood T cells in healthy people across ages. Overall study: Using template switching, researchers captured about one barcoded beta molecule for each two T cells.

Findings and caveats of the study: Naive T cell percentage by flow cytometry tracked strongly with beta diversity.

Through a sample-barcoded 5' primer and a J-beta primer mix, a second PCR was run for roughly 7 to 12 cycles. One entry per CDR3 protein, called by TCRdb with MiXCR from the 5' RACE reads. The sample lists around 710,000 distinct CDR3 sequences; roughly 47% were seen once. CDR1 is SGHTA, CDR2 FQGNSA, per germline. This CDR3 is built from 15 residues. V dropped 5 bases and J dropped 0 bases, with 12 bases sitting between them. Notes on this clonotype: Antigen specificity is unknown.

This TCR derives from a woman aged 60-70 years in good health. Sequenced input: blood. This chain connects TRBV7-2 to TRBJ2-3; D is unresolved. The CDR3 nucleotides are TGTGCCAGCAGCCAGGCCCCGTCGAGCACAGATACGCAGTATTTT. Its translation: CASSQAPSSTDTQYF. The whole variable domain, remainder taken from reference TRBV7-2 and TRBJ2-3, is GAGVSQSPSNKVTEKGKDVELRCDPISGHTALYWYRQSLGQGLEFLIYFQGNSAPDKSGLPSDRFSAERTGGSVSTLTIQRTQQEDSAVYLCASSQAPSSTDTQYFGPGTRLTVL.